This TCR beta chain is from a study of T cell responses to AZD1222 COVID-19 vaccine. Overall study results and limits: Clonal diversity was possibly underestimated; the donors were predominantly white British and more often female.

Trimming cost V 5 bases and J 3 bases, with 12 bases left between them. The length of the CDR3 is 14 residues. Germline V gene sequence: CDR1 SGHVS, CDR2 FQNEAQ. Sequencing was performed with immunoSEQ multiplex PCR; in TCRdb, only in-frame clones are kept and a portion is missing. This sample carries roughly 100,000 clones, roughly 90% of them seen once, and the ten largest clones take roughly 1.1%. Worth noting for this clone: What it binds is unknown.

The sequence was obtained from an adult in good health. The chain joins TRBV7-8 to TRBJ2-3; possibly TRBD1 for D (6 bases). The sequencing here drew on peripheral blood, taken on day 0 of AZD1222 vaccination. CDR3 coding DNA: TGTGCCAGCAGCAGCAGGGGAACAACAGATACGCAGTATTTT. This encodes CASSSRGTTDTQYF.